This TCR beta chain came from a study of T cells in Graves' hyperthyroidism and ophthalmopathy. The germline V gene has CDR1 SGHNT and CDR2 YYREEE (reference sequence). The V end lost 3 bases, the J end lost 2 bases, and 15 bases lay between the germline ends. The CDR3 runs 15 residues. TCR beta CDR3 region amplification was performed from RNA transcripts. When the TCR CDR3 underwent first-round RT-PCR, the HTBI primer set was used. MiXCR was run by TCRdb on the multiplex PCR reads, yielding one entry per CDR3 protein. The table shows about 46,000 distinct CDR3 sequences, with 45% to 50% occurring only once.

The chain employs TRBV5-4 and TRBJ2-7, with TRBD2 as a possible D gene (6 bases). This receptor was taken from a woman aged 45-65 years with Graves' hyperthyroidism. The sample taken for sequencing was peripheral blood or thyroid tissue (not recorded which). CDR3 amino acids: CASSSSGLHPYEQYF. The CDR3 nucleotides are TGTGCCAGCAGCTCCTCGGGACTCCACCCCTACGAGCAGTACTTC.